The clone carrying this T cell receptor beta chain has a handful of counts. Its antigen remains unknown. Naive CD4+ cells had CD25+ Tregs removed. Germline V gene lookup returns CDR1 SQVTM and CDR2 ANQGSEA. Deletions cut 4 bases from V and 0 bases from J, with 6 bases between. This CDR3 has 12 residues. Study observations and caveats: The larger cohort examined one V-J beta rearrangement, not whole repertoires. Tumor Treg TCRs overlapped most with tumor naive CD4+ cells.

In TCRdb, the 5' RACE reads were re-called with MiXCR into one record per CDR3 protein. Of 40,000 to 65,000 distinct CDR3 sequences listed, approximately 24% are singletons. This receptor was obtained from a female donor with breast cancer. What was sequenced was tumor-infiltrating naive CD4+ T cells sorted from the breast tumor. Subset here: naive CD4+ T cells, CD4+CD45RA+CD25-. The J gene is TRBJ1-2, the V gene TRBV29-1; the D is unclear. CDR3 DNA: TGCAGCGTTGCCGGTTCTAACTATGGCTACACCTTC. This encodes CSVAGSNYGYTF.